These T cell receptor beta chains were read from a single sample in a study of blood T cell repertoires in COVID-19. TCRdb's copy holds only in-frame clones and misses some; the assay was immunoSEQ multiplex PCR. Among around 250,000 clones listed, 65% to 85% were seen once. Material: peripheral blood. The receptors shown here come from a woman aged 40-49 years who had recovered from COVID-19. CDR3s include the opening cysteine and the closing phenylalanine or tryptophan. D genes are given only for firm matches. For some rows the clone size is stated as once, few or many, or as a class when expanded; others skip it.

TRBJ2-7	TRBV27	TRBD1	NA	CASRLPGTGGDEQYF	TGTGCCAGCAGGCTACCCGGGACAGGGGGCGACGAGCAGTACTTC
TRBJ1-6	TRBV25-1	NA	NA	CASSESIASYNSPLHF	TGTGCCAGCAGTGAATCAATAGCCTCCTATAATTCACCCCTCCACTTT
TRBJ2-7	TRBV4-1	NA	NA	CASSQWGADYEQYF	TGCGCCAGCAGCCAGTGGGGCGCCGACTACGAGCAGTACTTC
TRBJ1-6	TRBV9	NA	NA	CASRYRESYNSPLHF	TGTGCCAGCAGATACAGGGAATCCTATAATTCACCCCTCCACTTT
TRBJ2-5	TRBV3-1/TRBV3-2	NA	NA	CASSSLRETQYF	TGTGCCAGCAGTTCCCTCAGAGAGACCCAGTACTTC
TRBJ2-3	TRBV28	NA	NA	CAYQGRTDTQYF	TGTGCTTACCAGGGGCGCACAGATACGCAGTATTTT
TRBJ2-3	TRBV5-4	NA	NA	CASRGGVGTTDTQYF	TGTGCCAGCAGAGGGGGGGTGGGGACCACAGATACGCAGTATTTT
TRBJ2-3	TRBV6-5	NA	NA	CASTPPGTDTQYF	TGTGCCAGCACCCCGCCGGGAACAGATACGCAGTATTTT
TRBJ1-1	TRBV7-9	TRBD1	once	CASSHRGVTEAFF	TGTGCCAGCAGTCACAGGGGTGTGACTGAAGCTTTCTTT
TRBJ1-3	TRBV7-2	NA	NA	CASSLGMERAIYF	TGTGCCAGCAGCTTAGGGATGGAGAGGGCCATATATTTT
TRBJ2-7	TRBV7-9	NA	once	CASSLGPGMVYEQYF	TGTGCCAGCAGCTTAGGTCCAGGGATGGTTTACGAGCAGTACTTC
TRBJ2-3	TRBV5-4	TRBD1	NA	CASSAGQGGTDTQYF	TGTGCCAGCAGCGCGGGACAGGGTGGCACAGATACGCAGTATTTT